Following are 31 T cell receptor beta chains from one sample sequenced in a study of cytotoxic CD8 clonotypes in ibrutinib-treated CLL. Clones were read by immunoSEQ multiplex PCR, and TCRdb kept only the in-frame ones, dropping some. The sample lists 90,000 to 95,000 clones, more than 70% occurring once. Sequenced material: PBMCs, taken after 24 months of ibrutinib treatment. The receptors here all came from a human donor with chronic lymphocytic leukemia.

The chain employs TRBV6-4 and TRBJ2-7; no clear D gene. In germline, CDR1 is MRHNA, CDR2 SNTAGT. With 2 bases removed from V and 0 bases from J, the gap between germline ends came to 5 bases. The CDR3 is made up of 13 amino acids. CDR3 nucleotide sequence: TGTGCCAGCAGTGACGGTAGCTCCTACGAGCAGTACTTC. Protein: CASSDGSSYEQYF.

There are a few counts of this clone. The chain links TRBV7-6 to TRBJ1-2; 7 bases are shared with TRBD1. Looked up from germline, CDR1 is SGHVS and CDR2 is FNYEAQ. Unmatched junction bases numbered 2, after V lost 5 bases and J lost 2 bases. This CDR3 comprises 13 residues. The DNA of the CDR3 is TGTGCCAGCAGCCCGACAGGGAACTATGGCTACACCTTC. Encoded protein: CASSPTGNYGYTF.

CDR3 sequence reads: CASSLVPLGQDTQYF. In DNA form, the CDR3 reads TGTGCCAGCAGCTTAGTTCCCCTGGGTCAAGATACGCAGTATTTT. The chain is built from TRBV11-2 and TRBJ2-3; D unclear. V lost 1 base and J 5 bases, leaving 13 bases between the germline ends. Germline CDR1 and CDR2: SGHAT and FQNNGV. The CDR3 is 15 residues long.

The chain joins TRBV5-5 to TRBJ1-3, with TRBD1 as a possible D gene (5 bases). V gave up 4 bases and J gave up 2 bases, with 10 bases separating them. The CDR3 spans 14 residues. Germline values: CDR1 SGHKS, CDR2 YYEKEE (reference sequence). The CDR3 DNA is TGTGCCAGCAGCCCCGGAGGGGCTGGAAACACCATATATTTT. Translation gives CASSPGGAGNTIYF.

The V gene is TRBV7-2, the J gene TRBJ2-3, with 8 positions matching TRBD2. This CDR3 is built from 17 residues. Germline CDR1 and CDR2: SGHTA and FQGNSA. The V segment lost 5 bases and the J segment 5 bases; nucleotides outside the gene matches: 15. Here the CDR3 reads CASSPRPIGLAGDTQYF. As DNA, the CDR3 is TGTGCCAGCAGCCCCAGACCAATCGGACTAGCTGGAGATACGCAGTATTTT.

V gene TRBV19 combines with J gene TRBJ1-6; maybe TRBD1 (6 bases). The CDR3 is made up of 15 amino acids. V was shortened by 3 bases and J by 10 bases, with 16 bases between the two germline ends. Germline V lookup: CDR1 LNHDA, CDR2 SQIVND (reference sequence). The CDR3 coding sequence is TGTGCCAGTAGTATCCCGGGGGCCTGGGGATCACCCCTCCACTTT. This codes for CASSIPGAWGSPLHF.

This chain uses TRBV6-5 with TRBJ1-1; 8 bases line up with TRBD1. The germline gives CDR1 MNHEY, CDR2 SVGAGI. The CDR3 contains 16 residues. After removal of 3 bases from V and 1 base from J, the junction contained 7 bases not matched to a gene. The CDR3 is CASSYSQGAGNTEAFF. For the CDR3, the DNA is TGTGCCAGCAGTTATTCTCAGGGGGCGGGGAACACTGAAGCTTTCTTT.

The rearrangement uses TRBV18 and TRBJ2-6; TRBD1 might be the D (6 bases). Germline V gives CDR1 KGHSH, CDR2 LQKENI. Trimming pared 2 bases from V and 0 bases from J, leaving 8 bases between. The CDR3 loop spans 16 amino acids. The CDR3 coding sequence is TGTGCCAGCTCACCAACAGGGAGCTCTGGGGCCAACGTCCTGACTTTC. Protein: CASSPTGSSGANVLTF.

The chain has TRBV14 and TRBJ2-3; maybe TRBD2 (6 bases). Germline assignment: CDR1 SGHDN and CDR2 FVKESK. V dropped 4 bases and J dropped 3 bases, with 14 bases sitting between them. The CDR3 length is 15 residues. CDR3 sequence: CASSLYLAPTDTQYF. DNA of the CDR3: TGTGCCAGCAGCCTATATCTAGCGCCAACAGATACGCAGTATTTT.

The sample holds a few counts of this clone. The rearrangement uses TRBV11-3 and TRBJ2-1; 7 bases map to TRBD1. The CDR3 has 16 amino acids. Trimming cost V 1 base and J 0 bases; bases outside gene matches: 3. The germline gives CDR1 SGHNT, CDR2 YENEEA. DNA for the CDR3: TGTGCCAGCAGCTTAGGTGGGACAGTCTCCTACAATGAGCAGTTCTTC. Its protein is CASSLGGTVSYNEQFF.

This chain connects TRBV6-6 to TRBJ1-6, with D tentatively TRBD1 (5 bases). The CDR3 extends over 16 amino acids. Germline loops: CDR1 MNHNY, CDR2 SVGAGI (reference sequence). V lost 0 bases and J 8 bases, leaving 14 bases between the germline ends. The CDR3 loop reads CASSYSPGSKDSPLHF. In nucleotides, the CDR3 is TGTGCCAGCAGTTACTCGCCAGGGTCAAAGGATTCACCCCTCCACTTT.

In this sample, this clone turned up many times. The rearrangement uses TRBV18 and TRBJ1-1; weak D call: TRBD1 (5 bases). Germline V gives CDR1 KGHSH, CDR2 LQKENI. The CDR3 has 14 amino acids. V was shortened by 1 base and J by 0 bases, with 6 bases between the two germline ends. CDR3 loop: CASSPRGMNTEAFF. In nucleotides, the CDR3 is TGTGCCAGCTCACCACGGGGGATGAACACTGAAGCTTTCTTT.

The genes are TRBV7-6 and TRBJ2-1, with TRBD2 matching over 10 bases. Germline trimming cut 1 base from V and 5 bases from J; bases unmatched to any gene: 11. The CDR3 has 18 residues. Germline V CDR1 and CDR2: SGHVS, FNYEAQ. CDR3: CASSLGSSGGFRDNEQFF. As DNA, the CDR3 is TGTGCCAGCAGCTTAGGGTCTAGCGGGGGATTCCGGGACAATGAGCAGTTCTTC.

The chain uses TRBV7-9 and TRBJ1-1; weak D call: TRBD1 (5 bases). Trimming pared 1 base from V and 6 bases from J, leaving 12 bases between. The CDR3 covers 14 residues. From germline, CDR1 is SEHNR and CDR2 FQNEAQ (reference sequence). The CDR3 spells CASSLGQGFSEAFF. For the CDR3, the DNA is TGTGCCAGCAGCTTAGGCCAGGGTTTCTCTGAAGCTTTCTTT.

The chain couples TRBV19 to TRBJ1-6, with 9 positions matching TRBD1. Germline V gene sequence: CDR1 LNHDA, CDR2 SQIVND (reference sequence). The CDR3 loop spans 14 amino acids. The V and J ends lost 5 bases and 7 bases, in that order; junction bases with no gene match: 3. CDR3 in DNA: TGTGCCAGTAGTCCGACAGGGGGAAATTCACCCCTCCACTTT. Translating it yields CASSPTGGNSPLHF.

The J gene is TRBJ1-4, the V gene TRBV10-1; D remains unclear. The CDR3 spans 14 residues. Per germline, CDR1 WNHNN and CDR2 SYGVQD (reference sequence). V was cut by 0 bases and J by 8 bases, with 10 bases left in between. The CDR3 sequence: CASSESGFGEKLFF. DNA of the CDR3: TGCGCCAGCAGTGAGTCCGGTTTCGGGGAAAAACTGTTTTTT.

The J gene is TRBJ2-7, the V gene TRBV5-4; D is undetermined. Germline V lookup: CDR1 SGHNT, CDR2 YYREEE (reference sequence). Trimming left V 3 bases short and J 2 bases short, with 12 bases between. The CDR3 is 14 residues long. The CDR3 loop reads CASSSARGAYEQYF. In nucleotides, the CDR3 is TGTGCCAGCAGCTCCGCTCGAGGCGCCTACGAGCAGTACTTC.

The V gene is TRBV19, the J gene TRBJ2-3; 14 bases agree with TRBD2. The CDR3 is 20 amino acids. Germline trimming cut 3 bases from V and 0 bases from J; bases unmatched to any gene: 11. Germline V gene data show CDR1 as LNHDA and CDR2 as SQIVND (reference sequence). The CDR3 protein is CASSISGTSGRGSSTDTQYF. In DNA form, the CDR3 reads TGTGCCAGTAGTATTAGCGGGACTAGCGGGAGAGGGTCTAGCACAGATACGCAGTATTTT.

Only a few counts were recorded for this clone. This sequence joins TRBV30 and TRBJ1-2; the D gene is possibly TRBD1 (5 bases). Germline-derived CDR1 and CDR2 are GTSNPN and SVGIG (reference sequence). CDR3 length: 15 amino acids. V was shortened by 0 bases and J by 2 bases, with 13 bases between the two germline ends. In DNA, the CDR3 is TGTGCCTGGAGTGTACGAGGCAGGGCCAACTATGGCTACACCTTC. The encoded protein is CAWSVRGRANYGYTF.

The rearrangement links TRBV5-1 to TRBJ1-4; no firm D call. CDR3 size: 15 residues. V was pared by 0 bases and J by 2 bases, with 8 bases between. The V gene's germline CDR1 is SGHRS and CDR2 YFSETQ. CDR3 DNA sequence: TGCGCCAGCAGCTTGGCCGGGGTTACTAATGAAAAACTGTTTTTT. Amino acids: CASSLAGVTNEKLFF.

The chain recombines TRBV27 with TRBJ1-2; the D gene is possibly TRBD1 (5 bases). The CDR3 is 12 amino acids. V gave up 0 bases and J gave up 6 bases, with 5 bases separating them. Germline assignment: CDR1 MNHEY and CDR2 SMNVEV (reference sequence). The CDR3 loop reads CASSLSGDGYTF. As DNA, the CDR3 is TGTGCCAGCAGTTTATCAGGGGATGGCTACACCTTC.

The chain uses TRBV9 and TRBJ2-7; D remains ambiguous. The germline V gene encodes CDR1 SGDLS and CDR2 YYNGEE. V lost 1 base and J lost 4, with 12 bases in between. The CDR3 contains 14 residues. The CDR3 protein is CASSVLPEPYEQYF. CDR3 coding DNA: TGTGCCAGCAGCGTATTACCAGAGCCGTACGAGCAGTACTTC.

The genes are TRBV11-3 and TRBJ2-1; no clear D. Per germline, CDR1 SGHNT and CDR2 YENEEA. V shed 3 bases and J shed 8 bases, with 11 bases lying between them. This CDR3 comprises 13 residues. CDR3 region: CASSFNPRDEQFF. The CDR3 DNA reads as TGTGCCAGCAGCTTTAACCCAAGGGATGAGCAGTTCTTC.

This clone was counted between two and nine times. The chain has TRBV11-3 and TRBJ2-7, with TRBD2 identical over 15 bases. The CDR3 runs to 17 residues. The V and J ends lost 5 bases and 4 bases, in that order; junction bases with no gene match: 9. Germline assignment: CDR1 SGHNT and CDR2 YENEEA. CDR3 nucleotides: TGTGCCAGCAGCCCATCGGTCGGGACTAGCGGGAGGTACGAGCAGTACTTC. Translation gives CASSPSVGTSGRYEQYF.

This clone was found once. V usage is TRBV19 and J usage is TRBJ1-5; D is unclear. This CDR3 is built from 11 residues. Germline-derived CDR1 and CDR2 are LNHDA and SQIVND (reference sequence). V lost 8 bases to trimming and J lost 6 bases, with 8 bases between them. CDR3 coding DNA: TGTGCCAGTGCACCCGGTCAGCCCCAGCATTTT. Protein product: CASAPGQPQHF.

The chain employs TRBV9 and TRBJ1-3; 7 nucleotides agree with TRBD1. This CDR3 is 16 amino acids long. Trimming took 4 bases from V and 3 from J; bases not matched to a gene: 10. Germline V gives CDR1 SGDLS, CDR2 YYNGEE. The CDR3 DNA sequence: TGTGCCAGCAGCCCAGGAACAGGGGCAGATGGAAACACCATATATTTT. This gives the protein CASSPGTGADGNTIYF.

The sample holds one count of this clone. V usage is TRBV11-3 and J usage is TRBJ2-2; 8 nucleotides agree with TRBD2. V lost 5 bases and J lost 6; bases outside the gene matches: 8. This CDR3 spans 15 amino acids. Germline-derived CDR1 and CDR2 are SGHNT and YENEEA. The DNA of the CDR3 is TGTGCCAGCAGCCGAGGGGGTAGCGGGGCCGGGGAGCTGTTTTTT. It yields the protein CASSRGGSGAGELFF.

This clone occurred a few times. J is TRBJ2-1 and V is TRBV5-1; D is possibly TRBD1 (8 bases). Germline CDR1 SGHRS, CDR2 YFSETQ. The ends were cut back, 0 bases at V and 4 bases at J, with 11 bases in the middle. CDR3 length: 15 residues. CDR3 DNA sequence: TGCGCCAGCAGCTTGGAACAGGGGGGGTACAATGAGCAGTTCTTC. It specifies CASSLEQGGYNEQFF.

CDR3 region: CASSLYPGGGYGYTF. The CDR3 DNA sequence: TGTGCCAGCAGTTTATACCCAGGGGGTGGGTATGGCTACACCTTC. The chain links TRBV27 to TRBJ1-2; TRBD1 aligns across 7 bases. The CDR3 is made up of 15 amino acids. Trimming cost V 1 base and J 5 bases; bases outside gene matches: 7. Germline V gene sequence: CDR1 MNHEY, CDR2 SMNVEV (reference sequence).

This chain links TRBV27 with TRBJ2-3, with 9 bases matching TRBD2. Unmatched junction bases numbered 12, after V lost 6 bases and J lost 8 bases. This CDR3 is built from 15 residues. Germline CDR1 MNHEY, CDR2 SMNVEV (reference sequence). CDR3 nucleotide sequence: TGTGCCAGCAGCTCGAGGCTAGCGGGAAAGGGTACGCAGTATTTT. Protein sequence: CASSSRLAGKGTQYF.

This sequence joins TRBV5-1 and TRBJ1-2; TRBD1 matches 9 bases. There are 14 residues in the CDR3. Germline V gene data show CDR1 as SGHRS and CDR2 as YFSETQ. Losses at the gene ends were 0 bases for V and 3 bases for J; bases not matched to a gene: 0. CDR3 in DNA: TGCGCCAGCAGCTTGGGGACAGGGGACTATGGCTACACCTTC. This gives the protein CASSLGTGDYGYTF.